The rows below give T cell receptor beta chains drawn from one sample of a study of cytomegalovirus exposure and HLA in healthy donors. This table comes from immunoSEQ multiplex PCR, and its TCRdb copy is limited to in-frame clones, with some not included. The data show about 140,000 clones, roughly 73% seen once. The sample consisted of PBMCs. The receptor set was obtained from a man between 35 and 55 years old in good health and CMV-seronegative. The CDR3 runs from the conserved cysteine through the conserved F or W. The D gene is left open where the match is weak. For some rows the clone size is stated as once, few or many, or as a class when expanded; others skip it.

J | size | D | V | length | CDR3 | DNA
TRBJ2-2 | - | - | TRBV19 | 13 | CASSVQGPGELFF | TGTGCCAGTAGTGTACAGGGACCCGGGGAGCTGTTTTTT
TRBJ1-5 | - | - | TRBV15 | 18 | CATSRDLFWQSPSQPQHF | -
TRBJ2-1 | - | - | TRBV6-5 | 12 | CASSRTRNEQFF | TGTGCCAGCAGCCGAACTAGGAATGAGCAGTTCTTC
TRBJ2-1 | - | - | TRBV7-8 | 17 | CASSLAGRGKGRDEQFF | TGTGCCAGCAGCTTAGCGGGTAGGGGAAAGGGTCGCGATGAGCAGTTCTTC
TRBJ2-5 | - | TRBD2 | TRBV28 | 14 | CAGSSGGAAGTQYF | TGTGCCGGAAGTAGCGGGGGGGCAGCAGGGACCCAGTACTTC
TRBJ1-1 | - | - | TRBV6-1 | 15 | CASSEAGRPGTEAFF | TGTGCCAGCAGTGAAGCGGGCAGGCCCGGCACTGAAGCTTTCTTT
TRBJ1-4 | - | - | TRBV7-9 | 15 | CASSLTAAGPEKLFF | TGTGCCAGCAGCTTGACAGCTGCAGGACCCGAAAAACTGTTTTTT
TRBJ2-7 | few | - | TRBV5-6 | 14 | CASSLGTSPYEQYF | TGTGCCAGCAGCCTAGGGACTTCCCCCTACGAGCAGTACTTC
TRBJ2-2 | - | - | TRBV4-1 | 16 | CASSQANWGHTGELFF | TGCGCCAGCAGCCAAGCGAATTGGGGCCACACCGGGGAGCTGTTTTTT
TRBJ1-1 | - | - | TRBV7-8 | 14 | CASSLPGGNTEAFF | TGTGCCAGCAGCCTCCCGGGGGGGAACACTGAAGCTTTCTTT
TRBJ1-1 | - | TRBD1 | TRBV6-1 | 14 | CASTPGQGDTKAFF | TGTGCCAGCACCCCGGGACAGGGGGACACTAAAGCTTTCTTT
TRBJ2-2 | - | TRBD2 | TRBV5-1 | 18 | CASSQYPGLAGEAGELFF | TGCGCCAGCAGCCAATACCCGGGACTAGCGGGGGAAGCCGGGGAGCTGTTTTTT
TRBJ1-2 | - | - | TRBV20-1 | 11 | CSADDRSVHTF | TGCAGTGCTGACGACAGGAGTGTGCACACCTTC
TRBJ1-1 | - | - | TRBV16 | 12 | CASSPYTDSAFF | TGTGCCAGCAGCCCCTACACGGACTCAGCTTTCTTT
TRBJ2-7 | - | - | TRBV7-9 | 14 | CASSFGGRTYEQYF | TGTGCCAGCAGCTTCGGGGGACGAACCTACGAGCAGTACTTC
TRBJ2-3 | - | - | TRBV2 | 15 | CASSDSGGGTDTQYF | TGTGCCAGCAGTGATAGTGGAGGGGGCACAGATACGCAGTATTTT
TRBJ1-1 | few | TRBD1 | TRBV28 | 15 | CASSTIQGARTEAFF | TGTGCCAGCAGCACGATACAGGGGGCCCGGACTGAAGCTTTCTTT
TRBJ1-6 | - | TRBD1 | TRBV15 | 14 | CATSTLTGGSPLHF | TGTGCCACCAGCACTCTAACAGGGGGCTCACCCCTCCACTTT
TRBJ1-1 | - | - | TRBV7-8 | 16 | CASSLLQTAMNTEAFF | TGTGCCAGCAGCTTATTACAGACCGCAATGAACACTGAAGCTTTCTTT
TRBJ1-2 | - | TRBD1 | TRBV5-1 | 16 | CASSSEQGARAYGYTF | TGCGCCAGCAGCTCGGAACAGGGGGCGCGAGCTTATGGCTACACCTTC
TRBJ1-5 | few | TRBD1 | TRBV2 | 14 | CASSAGQGFQPQHF | TGTGCCAGCAGTGCGGGACAGGGTTTTCAGCCCCAGCATTTT
TRBJ1-5 | - | - | TRBV6-1 | 13 | CASSAGQPQPQHF | TGTGCCAGCAGTGCCGGACAGCCGCAGCCCCAGCATTTT
TRBJ2-1 | - | - | TRBV7-2 | 15 | CASSLEGHSYNEQFF | TGTGCCAGCAGCTTGGAAGGACATTCCTACAATGAGCAGTTCTTC
TRBJ2-7 | few | - | TRBV6-5 | 16 | CASSYSRLLSSYEQYF | TGTGCCAGCAGTTACTCGAGACTACTGAGCTCCTACGAGCAGTACTTC
TRBJ2-2 | - | - | TRBV7-9 | 14 | CASSLLTNTGELFF | TGTGCCAGCAGCTTATTAACGAACACCGGGGAGCTGTTTTTT
TRBJ1-1 | - | - | TRBV7-9 | 14 | CASGGTQGLSEAFF | TGTGCCAGCGGGGGTACACAGGGTCTCTCTGAAGCTTTCTTT
TRBJ1-2 | - | TRBD1 | TRBV7-9 | 15 | CASSYPDRGYYGYTF | TGTGCCAGCAGCTACCCGGACAGGGGCTACTATGGCTACACCTTC
TRBJ1-6 | - | - | TRBV5-1 | 15 | CASSLEQGYNSPLHF | TGCGCCAGCAGCTTGGAGCAGGGCTACAATTCACCCCTCCACTTT
TRBJ1-5 | - | - | TRBV7-3 | 14 | CASSSRQEYQPQHF | TGTGCCAGCAGCTCCCGACAGGAGTACCAGCCCCAGCATTTT
TRBJ1-5 | - | - | TRBV14 | 13 | CASSQEHRLPQHF | TGTGCCAGCAGCCAAGAACACAGGTTGCCCCAGCATTTT
TRBJ1-3 | - | TRBD1 | TRBV5-1 | 14 | CASSLRDSGDTIYF | TGCGCCAGCAGCCTCAGGGACAGTGGGGACACCATATATTTT
TRBJ1-2 | few | TRBD1 | TRBV4-3 | 15 | CASSQSWQGAGGYTF | TGCGCCAGCAGCCAATCTTGGCAGGGGGCTGGGGGCTACACCTTC
TRBJ2-7 | - | TRBD1 | TRBV5-5 | 14 | CASSFGTGPYEQYF | TGTGCCAGCAGCTTTGGGACAGGACCCTACGAGCAGTACTTC
TRBJ2-1 | - | TRBD2 | TRBV7-2 | 15 | CASSFGTSGFGEQFF | TGTGCCAGCAGCTTCGGGACTAGCGGCTTCGGTGAGCAGTTCTTC
TRBJ2-3 | - | TRBD1 | TRBV5-1 | 15 | CASSLGTESTDTQYF | TGCGCCAGCAGCCTAGGGACAGAGTCGACAGATACGCAGTATTTT
TRBJ1-1 | few | - | TRBV5-1 | 15 | CASRSPTGRTTEAFF | TGCGCCAGCAGATCACCGACAGGAAGAACGACTGAAGCTTTCTTT
TRBJ1-1 | once | - | TRBV29-1 | 13 | CSLRPGMNTEAFF | TGCAGCCTTCGACCGGGGATGAACACTGAAGCTTTCTTT
TRBJ2-3 | - | TRBD2 | TRBV19 | 19 | CASSTPSPGTSPSTDTQYF | TGTGCCAGTAGTACCCCCTCCCCAGGGACTAGCCCTAGCACAGATACGCAGTATTTT
TRBJ1-6 | - | TRBD1 | TRBV5-4 | 18 | CASSPINLGDRYNSPLHF | TGTGCCAGCAGCCCGATCAACTTGGGGGACAGGTATAATTCACCCCTCCACTTT
TRBJ1-2 | - | - | TRBV18 | 12 | CASSPAEAGYTF | TGTGCCAGCTCACCGGCAGAAGCGGGCTACACCTTC
TRBJ1-1 | - | TRBD1 | TRBV6-5 | 14 | CASSGQGTNTEAFF | TGTGCCAGCAGTGGACAGGGGACGAACACTGAAGCTTTCTTT